This TCR beta chain was profiled in a study of OX40 agonist ivuxolimab in advanced cancers. At the level of the study: Those treated in dose escalation had hepatocellular carcinoma, melanoma, renal cell cancer or head and neck cancer.

Study conclusions and caveats: Certain nonresponders additionally had low normalized T-cell clonal expansion. Clonal expansion was seen in CD4+ and CD8+ blood T cells by week 6 at 0.1 to 3.0 mg/kg.

Generated by immunoSEQ multiplex PCR, the TCRdb table keeps only in-frame clones and is missing some. In the table there are over 35,000 clones, about 85% of which are singletons. As regards this clone: Its target is unknown.

The sample consisted of CD4+ or CD8+ T cells sorted from blood, taken in a trial of the OX40 agonist ivuxolimab. The sequence was obtained from an adult with an advanced solid tumor such as melanoma, head and neck, liver or kidney cancer.

The CDR3 DNA is TGTGCCAGCAGCTTAGGGGACAGCTACGAGCAGTACTTC. It is translated as CASSLGDSYEQYF. The V and J genes are TRBV7-8 and TRBJ2-7; 7 nucleotides match TRBD1. The V segment lost 1 base and the J segment 3 bases; nucleotides outside the gene matches: 0. CDR3 length: 13 amino acids. Germline CDR1 reads SGHVS; CDR2 reads FQNEAQ. Combining the CDR3 with reference TRBV7-8 and TRBJ2-7 gives the whole variable domain GAGVSQSPRYKVAKRGQDVALRCDPISGHVSLFWYQQALGQGPEFLTYFQNEAQLDKSGLPSDRFFAERPEGSVSTLKIQRTQQEDSAVYLCASSLGDSYEQYFGPGTRLTVT.